This TCR beta chain emerged from a study of T cell repertoires in cytomegalovirus infection. For the study at large: Indicated by public TCR beta signatures were CMV infection and matching HLA type.

There are many counts of this clonotype. TCRdb itself ran the reads through MiXCR, one entry per CDR3 protein. Of under 300,000 distinct CDR3 sequences listed, 12% were seen once; the top ten hold 1.5% to 2%. The CDR3 extends over 17 amino acids. Germline lookup yields CDR1 SGHAT and CDR2 FQDESV (reference sequence). The V gene lost 5 bases and the J gene lost 2 bases, with 16 bases spanning the gap. The sample was PBMCs. The chain carries TRBV11-1 and TRBJ2-6; possibly TRBD1 for D (6 bases). This TCR came from a human donor in good health (CMV status not recorded). Some clones in this sample may be carry-over from other donors' samples. CDR3 residues: CASSQTSDRPGANVLTF. As DNA, the CDR3 is TGTGCCAGCAGCCAAACCAGCGACAGGCCTGGGGCCAACGTCCTGACTTTC.